This TCR beta chain was recorded in a study of T cells in Graves' hyperthyroidism and ophthalmopathy. Study observations and caveats: Blood also showed most of the thyroid clonotypes that were expanded above 0.001.

TCR beta CDR3 sequences were amplified from RNA transcripts. Researchers ran a first-round RT-PCR on the TCR CDR3 using the HTBI primer set. TCRdb passed the multiplex PCR reads through MiXCR, listing each CDR3 protein once. The sample lists under 350,000 distinct CDR3 sequences; 15% to 20% were seen once. Germline V gene lookup returns CDR1 PRHDT and CDR2 FYEKMQ (reference sequence). This CDR3 spans 12 amino acids. V gave up 0 bases and J gave up 6 bases, with 6 bases separating them. Uncontrolled infection, other autoimmune disease, pregnancy and lactation each barred patients from inclusion. Orbital computed tomography and thyroid ultrasound, together with serum TRAb and thyroxine and clinical symptoms, were used for diagnoses. Fresh peripheral blood, roughly 9.3 ml, was the source of the PBMCs. This clonotype showed up many times. Its antigen is unknown.

The receptor's source is a woman in her fifties or sixties with Graves' ophthalmopathy. The sequencing sample was made of blood. J is TRBJ2-7 and V is TRBV13; D perhaps matches TRBD2 (5 bases). CDR3 protein: CASSLGRVEQYF. CDR3 DNA: TGTGCCAGCAGCTTAGGGAGGGTCGAGCAGTACTTC.